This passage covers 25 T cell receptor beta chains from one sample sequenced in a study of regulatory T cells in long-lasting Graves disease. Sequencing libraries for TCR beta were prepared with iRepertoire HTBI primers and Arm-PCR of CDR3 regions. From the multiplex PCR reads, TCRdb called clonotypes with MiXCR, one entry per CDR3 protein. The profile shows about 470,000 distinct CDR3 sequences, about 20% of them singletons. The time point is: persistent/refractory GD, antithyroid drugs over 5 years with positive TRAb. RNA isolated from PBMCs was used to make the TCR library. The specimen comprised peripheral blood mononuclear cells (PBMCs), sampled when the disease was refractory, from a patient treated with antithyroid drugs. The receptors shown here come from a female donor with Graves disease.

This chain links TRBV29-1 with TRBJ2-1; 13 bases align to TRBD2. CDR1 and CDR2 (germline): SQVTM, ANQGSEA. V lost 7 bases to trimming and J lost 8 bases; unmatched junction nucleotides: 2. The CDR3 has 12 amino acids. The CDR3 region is CSAGLAGDEQFF. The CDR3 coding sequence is TGCAGCGCCGGACTAGCGGGAGATGAGCAGTTCTTC.

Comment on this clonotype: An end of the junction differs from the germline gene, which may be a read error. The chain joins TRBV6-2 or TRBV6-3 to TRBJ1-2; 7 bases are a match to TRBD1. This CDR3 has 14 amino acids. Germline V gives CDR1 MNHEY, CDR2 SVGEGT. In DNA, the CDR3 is TGTGTCAGCAGTCTCAGGGGGTCGCGGTATGGCTACACCTTC. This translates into CVSSLRGSRYGYTF.

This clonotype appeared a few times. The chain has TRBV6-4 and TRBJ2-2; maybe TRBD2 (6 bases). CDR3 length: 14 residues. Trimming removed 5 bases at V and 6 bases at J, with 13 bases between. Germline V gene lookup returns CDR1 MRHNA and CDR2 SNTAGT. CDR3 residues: CASSHYGGPGELFF. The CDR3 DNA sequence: TGTGCCAGCAGTCATTACGGGGGTCCCGGGGAGCTGTTTTTT.

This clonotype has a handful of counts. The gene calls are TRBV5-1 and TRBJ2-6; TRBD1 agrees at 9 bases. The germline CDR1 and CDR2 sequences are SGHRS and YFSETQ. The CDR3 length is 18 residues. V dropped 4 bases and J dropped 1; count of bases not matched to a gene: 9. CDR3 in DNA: TGCGCCAGCAGCCCTCCGGACAGGGGACCTTCTGGGGCCAACGTCCTGACTTTC. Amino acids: CASSPPDRGPSGANVLTF.

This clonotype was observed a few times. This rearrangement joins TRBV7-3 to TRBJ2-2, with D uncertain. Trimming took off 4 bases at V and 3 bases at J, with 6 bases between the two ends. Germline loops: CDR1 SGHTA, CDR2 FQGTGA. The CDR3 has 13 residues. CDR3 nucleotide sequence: TGTGCCAGCAGCTCGCTGTACACCGGGGAGCTGTTTTTT. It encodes CASSSLYTGELFF.

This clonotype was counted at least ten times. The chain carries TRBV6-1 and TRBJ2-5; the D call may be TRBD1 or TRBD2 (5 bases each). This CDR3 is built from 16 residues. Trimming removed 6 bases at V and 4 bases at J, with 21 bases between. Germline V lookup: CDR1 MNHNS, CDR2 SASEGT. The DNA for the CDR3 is TGTGCCAGCAGCGAGGGCGCAGGAATGGGGCTAGAGACCCAGTACTTC. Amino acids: CASSEGAGMGLETQYF.

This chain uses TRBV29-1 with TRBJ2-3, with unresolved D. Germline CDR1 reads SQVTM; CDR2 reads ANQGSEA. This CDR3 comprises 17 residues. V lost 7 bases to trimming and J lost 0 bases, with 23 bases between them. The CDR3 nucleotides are TGCAGCGGAACTCTTCACGCGAGCCGCGCTAGCACAGATACGCAGTATTTT. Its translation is CSGTLHASRASTDTQYF.

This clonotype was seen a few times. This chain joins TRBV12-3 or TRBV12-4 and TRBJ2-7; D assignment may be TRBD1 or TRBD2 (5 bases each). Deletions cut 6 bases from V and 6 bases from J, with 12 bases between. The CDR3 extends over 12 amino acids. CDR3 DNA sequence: TGTGCCAGCAGCCCCATAGGGACCGAGCAGTACTTC. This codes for CASSPIGTEQYF.

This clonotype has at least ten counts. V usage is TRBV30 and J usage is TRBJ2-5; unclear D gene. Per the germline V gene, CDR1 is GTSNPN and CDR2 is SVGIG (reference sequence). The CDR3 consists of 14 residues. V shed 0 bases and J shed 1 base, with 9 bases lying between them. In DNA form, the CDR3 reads TGTGCCTGGAGTGTATCCGTGTTCCAAGAGACCCAGTACTTC. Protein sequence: CAWSVSVFQETQYF.

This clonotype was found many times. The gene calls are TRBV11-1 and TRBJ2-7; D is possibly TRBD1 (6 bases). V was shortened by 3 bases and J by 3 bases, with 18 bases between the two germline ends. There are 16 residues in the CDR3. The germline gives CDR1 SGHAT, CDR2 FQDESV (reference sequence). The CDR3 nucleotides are TGTGCCAGCAGCTTGAACGGACAGCCTCCCGTCTACGAGCAGTACTTC. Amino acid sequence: CASSLNGQPPVYEQYF.

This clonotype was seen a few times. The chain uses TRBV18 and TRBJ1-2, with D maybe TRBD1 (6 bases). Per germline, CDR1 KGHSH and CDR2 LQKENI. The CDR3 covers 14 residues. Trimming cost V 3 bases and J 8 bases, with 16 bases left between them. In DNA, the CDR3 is TGTGCCAGCTCACCCTTGGACAGTTCGGGAGGCTACACCTTC. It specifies CASSPLDSSGGYTF.

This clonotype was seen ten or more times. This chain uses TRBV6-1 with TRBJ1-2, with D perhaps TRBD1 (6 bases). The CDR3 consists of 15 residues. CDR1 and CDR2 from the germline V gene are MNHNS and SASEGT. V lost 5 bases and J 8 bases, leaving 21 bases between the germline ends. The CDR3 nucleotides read TGTGCCAGCAGTCCCATCGGGACACCCGGAGGGGGCTACACCTTC. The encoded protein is CASSPIGTPGGGYTF.

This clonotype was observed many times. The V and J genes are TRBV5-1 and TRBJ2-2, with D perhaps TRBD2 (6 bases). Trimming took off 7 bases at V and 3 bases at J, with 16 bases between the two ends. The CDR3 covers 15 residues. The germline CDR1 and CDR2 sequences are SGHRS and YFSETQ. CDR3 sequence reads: CASVGFERDTGELFF. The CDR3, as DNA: TGCGCCAGCGTGGGGTTCGAGCGGGACACCGGGGAGCTGTTTTTT. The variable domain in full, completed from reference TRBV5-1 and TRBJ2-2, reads KAGVTQTPRYLIKTRGQQVTLSCSPISGHRSVSWYQQTPGQGLQFLFEYFSETQRNKGNFPGRFSGRQFSNSRSEMNVSTLELGDSALYLCASVGFERDTGELFFGEGSRLTVL.

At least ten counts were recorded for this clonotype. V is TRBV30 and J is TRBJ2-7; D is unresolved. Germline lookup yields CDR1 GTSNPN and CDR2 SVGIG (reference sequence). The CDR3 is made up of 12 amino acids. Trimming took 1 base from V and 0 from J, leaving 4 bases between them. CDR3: CAWSDISYEQYF. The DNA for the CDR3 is TGTGCCTGGAGTGACATCTCCTACGAGCAGTACTTC.

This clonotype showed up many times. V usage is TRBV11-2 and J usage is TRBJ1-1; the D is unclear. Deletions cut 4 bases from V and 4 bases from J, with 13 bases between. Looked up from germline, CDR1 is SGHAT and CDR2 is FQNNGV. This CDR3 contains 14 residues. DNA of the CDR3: TGTGCCAGCAGCTCTAAATGGGGAACCACTGAAGCTTTCTTT. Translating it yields CASSSKWGTTEAFF. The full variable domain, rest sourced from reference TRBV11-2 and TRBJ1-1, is EAGVAQSPRYKIIEKRQSVAFWCNPISGHATLYWYQQILGQGPKLLIQFQNNGVVDDSQLPKDRFSAERLKGVDSTLKIQPAKLEDSAVYLCASSSKWGTTEAFFGQGTRLTVV.

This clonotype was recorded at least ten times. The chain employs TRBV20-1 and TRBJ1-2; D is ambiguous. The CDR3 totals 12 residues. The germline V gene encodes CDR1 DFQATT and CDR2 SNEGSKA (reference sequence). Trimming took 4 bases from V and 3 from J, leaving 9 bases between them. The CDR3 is CSAMEGDYGYTF. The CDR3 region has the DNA TGCAGTGCTATGGAGGGAGACTATGGCTACACCTTC.

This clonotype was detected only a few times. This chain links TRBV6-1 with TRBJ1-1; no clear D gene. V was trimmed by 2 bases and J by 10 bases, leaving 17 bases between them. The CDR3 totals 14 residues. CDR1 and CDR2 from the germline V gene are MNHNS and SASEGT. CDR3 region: CASSEYAGSEGAFF. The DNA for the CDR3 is TGTGCCAGCAGTGAATATGCAGGCAGCGAGGGAGCTTTCTTT.

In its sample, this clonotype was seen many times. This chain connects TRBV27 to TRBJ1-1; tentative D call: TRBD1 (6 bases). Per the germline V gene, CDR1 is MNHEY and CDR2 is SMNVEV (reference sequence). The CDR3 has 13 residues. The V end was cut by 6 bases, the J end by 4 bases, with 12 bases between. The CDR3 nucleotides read TGTGCCAGCAGGCCACAGGGACCCACTGAAGCTTTCTTT. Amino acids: CASRPQGPTEAFF.

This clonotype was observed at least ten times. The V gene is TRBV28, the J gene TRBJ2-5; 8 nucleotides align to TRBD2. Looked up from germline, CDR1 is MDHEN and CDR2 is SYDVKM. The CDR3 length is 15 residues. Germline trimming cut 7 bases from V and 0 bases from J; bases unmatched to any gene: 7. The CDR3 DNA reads TGTGCCAGCATCCTTAGCGGGGAGTACCAAGAGACCCAGTACTTC. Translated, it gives CASILSGEYQETQYF. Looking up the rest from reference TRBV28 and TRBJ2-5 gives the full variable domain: DVKVTQSSRYLVKRTGEKVFLECVQDMDHENMFWYRQDPGLGLRLIYFSYDVKMKEKGDIPEGYSVSREKKERFSLILESASTNQTSMYLCASILSGEYQETQYFGPGTRLLVL.

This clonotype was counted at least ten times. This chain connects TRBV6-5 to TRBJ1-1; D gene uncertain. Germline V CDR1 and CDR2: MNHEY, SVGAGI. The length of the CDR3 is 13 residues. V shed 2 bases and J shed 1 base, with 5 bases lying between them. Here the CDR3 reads CASSYQRNTEAFF. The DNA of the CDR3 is TGTGCCAGCAGTTACCAGAGGAACACTGAAGCTTTCTTT.

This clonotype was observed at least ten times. The CDR3 DNA reads as TGTGCCAGCAGCCCCCGAGCCCTTGGGCGGACTGAAGCTTTCTTT. It encodes CASSPRALGRTEAFF. V is TRBV9 and J is TRBJ1-1; D call uncertain. From germline, CDR1 is SGDLS and CDR2 YYNGEE. The CDR3 extends over 15 amino acids. The V end lost 4 bases, the J end lost 5 bases, and 18 bases lay between the germline ends. Full variable domain (missing parts from reference TRBV9 and TRBJ1-1): DSGVTQTPKHLITATGQRVTLRCSPRSGDLSVYWYQQSLDQGLQFLIQYYNGEERAKGNILERFSAQQFPDLHSELNLSSLELGDSALYFCASSPRALGRTEAFFGQGTRLTVV.

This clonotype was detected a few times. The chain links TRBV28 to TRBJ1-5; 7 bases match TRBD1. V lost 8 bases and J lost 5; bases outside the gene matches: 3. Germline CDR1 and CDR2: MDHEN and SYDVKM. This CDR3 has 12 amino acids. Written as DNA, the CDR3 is TGTGCCAGCGGACAGGTCGATCAGCCCCAGCATTTT. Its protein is CASGQVDQPQHF.

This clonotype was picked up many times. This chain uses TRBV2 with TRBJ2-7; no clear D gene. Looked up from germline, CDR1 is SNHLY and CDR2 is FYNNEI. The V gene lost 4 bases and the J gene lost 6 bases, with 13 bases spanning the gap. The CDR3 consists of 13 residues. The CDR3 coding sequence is TGTGCCAGCAGTGGGGATTGGGGTGCCGAGCAGTACTTC. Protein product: CASSGDWGAEQYF.

The CDR3 protein is CASSLTLRDLPDTQYF. CDR3 bases: TGTGCCAGCAGCTTAACTTTGCGGGATCTCCCAGATACGCAGTATTTT. The chain combines TRBV11-2 with TRBJ2-3, with D possibly TRBD2 on 6 matching bases. The CDR3 is 16 residues long. The germline V gene has CDR1 SGHAT and CDR2 FQNNGV. Trimming removed 2 bases from V and 4 bases from J, with 16 bases in between.

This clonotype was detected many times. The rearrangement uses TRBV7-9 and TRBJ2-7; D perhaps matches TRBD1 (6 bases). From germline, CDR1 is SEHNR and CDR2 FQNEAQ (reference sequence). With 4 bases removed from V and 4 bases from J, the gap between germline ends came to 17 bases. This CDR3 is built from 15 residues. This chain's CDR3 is CASSSTDQGQYEQYF. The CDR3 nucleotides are TGTGCCAGCAGCTCTACTGACCAGGGGCAGTACGAGCAGTACTTC.